This TCR beta chain was captured by sequencing in a study of T cell responses to AZD1222 COVID-19 vaccine. Profiling relied on immunoSEQ multiplex PCR, and the TCRdb table lists in-frame clones only, not all of them. This table holds 150,000 or so clones, 85% to 95% found once. Notes on the study in general: Regions 160-218 and 743-854 dominated among vaccine-associated CD4 TCRs spanning spike. Mostly white British, mostly female donors; authors suggested clonal diversity may be underestimated. Repertoire sampling happened only post peak T cell response.

Points on this clone: Antigen: not known.

The J segment lost 0 bases and the V segment lost 6 bases, leaving 11 bases of the junction unmatched. The CDR3 has 16 amino acids. In germline, CDR1 is MDHEN, CDR2 SYDVKM. Second-dose timings of about 4 or about 12 weeks were pooled. This chain uses TRBV28 with TRBJ2-7; 7 bases align to TRBD2. This receptor was taken from an adult who received the AZD1222 COVID-19 vaccine. This specimen was peripheral blood, taken 28 days after the second AZD1222 dose. Here the CDR3 DNA reads TGTGCCAGCAGCGGGGGACTAATCGAAAGCTCCTACGAGCAGTACTTC. Amino acid sequence: CASSGGLIESSYEQYF.